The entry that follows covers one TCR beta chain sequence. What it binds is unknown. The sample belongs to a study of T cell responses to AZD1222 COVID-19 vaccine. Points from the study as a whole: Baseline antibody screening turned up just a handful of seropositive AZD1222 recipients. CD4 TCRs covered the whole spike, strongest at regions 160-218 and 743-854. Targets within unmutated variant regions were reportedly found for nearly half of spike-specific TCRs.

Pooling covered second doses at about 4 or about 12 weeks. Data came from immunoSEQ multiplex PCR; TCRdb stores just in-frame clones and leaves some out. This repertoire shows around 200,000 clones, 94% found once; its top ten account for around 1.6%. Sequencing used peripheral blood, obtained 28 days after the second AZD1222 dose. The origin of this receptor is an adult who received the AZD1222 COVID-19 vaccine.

The CDR3 sequence is CASNSPHFSGLGVHGYTF. CDR3 nucleotide sequence: TGTGCCAGTAATTCCCCCCATTTTTCAGGGCTTGGAGTCCATGGCTACACCTTC. The rearrangement links TRBV19 to TRBJ1-2; the D gene is possibly TRBD1 (5 bases). The CDR3 is 18 amino acids. CDR1 is LNHDA, CDR2 SQIVND, per germline (reference sequence). Trimming cost V 7 bases and J 6 bases, with 30 bases left between them.